What follows are 27 T cell receptor beta chains derived from one specimen sequenced in a study of T cell clonality in common variable immunodeficiency (dated by TCRdb to about 2015). The method behind the library was the immunoSEQ multiplex PCR assay. As stored in TCRdb, this immuneACCESS dataset retains in-frame rearrangements with V and J assigned. A fraction of the clones does not appear; measured against another copy, unresolved V genes explain less than half of the discrepancy, and the remainder lacks a known reason. For this sample, some 40,000 clones appear and none is a singleton. The biggest ten clones account for around 3% of the sample. The specimen sequenced was peripheral blood mononuclear cells. These receptors came from a person aged 18 to 75 in good health.

About this clone: The read finishes 3 residues shy of the CDR3 end, and the germline J gene is used to complete it. The rearrangement links TRBV7-9 to TRBJ1-2, with D possibly matching TRBD1 (5 bases). The CDR3 spans 15 residues. The germline CDR1 and CDR2 sequences are SEHNR and FQNEAQ (reference sequence). CDR3 amino acids: CASSPGLAGGLDYTF. The sequenced CDR3 bases are TGTGCCAGCAGCCCTGGACTAGCGGGGGGTTTGGAC.

This clone appeared many times. Read coverage stops 3 residues before the CDR3 terminus; the germline J gene supplies the remainder. This sequence joins TRBV6-1 and TRBJ1-4; 7 nucleotides agree with TRBD1. The CDR3 totals 13 residues. CDR1 and CDR2 from the germline V gene are MNHNS and SASEGT. The trim removed 4 bases at V and 7 bases at J, leaving 3 bases unmatched. The covered CDR3 bases are TGTGCCAGCAGTGGACAGGGAAGTGAAAAA. Protein: CASSGQGSEK. The full CDR3 reads CASSGQGSEKLFF.

This clone was detected ten times or more. The sequenced fragment ends 3 residues before the CDR3 boundary, so the rest is inferred from the germline J gene. The chain joins TRBV4-2 to TRBJ2-7, with 10 bases aligning to TRBD1. Germline values: CDR1 LGHNA, CDR2 YNFKEQ. CDR3 length: 17 residues. The J segment lost 0 bases and the V segment lost 4 bases, leaving 9 bases of the junction unmatched. CDR3 DNA (partial): TGTGCCAGCAGCCCCGGTCCCGGGACAGGGGCCTCCTACGAG. The encoded protein is CASSPGPGTGASYE. The entire CDR3 protein is CASSPGPGTGASYEQYF.

This clone was seen many times. The read is 3 residues too short to cover the CDR3 end, so that end is filled in from the germline J gene. The chain combines TRBV7-9 with TRBJ2-2, with TRBD2 identical over 8 bases. From germline, CDR1 is SEHNR and CDR2 FQNEAQ (reference sequence). V trimming: 9 bases; J trimming: 0 bases; junction bases outside the gene matches: 3. The CDR3 consists of 14 residues. CDR3 protein: CASQLAANTGELFF. CDR3 bases read: TGTGCCAGTCAACTAGCGGCGAACACCGGGGAG.

This clone was found many times. Incomplete CDR3 DNA: TGTGCCAGTACGGACAGGGGGTCAAATGAG. It translates to CASTDRGSNE. Given in full, the CDR3 is CASTDRGSNEQFF. V and J are TRBV19 and TRBJ2-1; 10 nucleotides align to TRBD1. The read falls 3 residues short of the CDR3 end, and the missing part is taken from the germline J gene. Germline V CDR1 and CDR2: LNHDA, SQIVND (reference sequence). CDR3 length: 13 amino acids. V lost 7 bases to trimming and J lost 7 bases; unmatched junction nucleotides: 4.

This clone has at least ten counts. The read ends 3 residues early relative to the CDR3; the germline J gene fills the gap. This chain connects TRBV30 to TRBJ1-2; TRBD1 aligns across 7 bases. The length of the CDR3 is 11 residues. The germline V gene has CDR1 GTSNPN and CDR2 SVGIG (reference sequence). The CDR3 region is CAWTSGGGYTF. CDR3 bases read: TGTGCCTGGACCTCAGGGGGGGGC.

This clone was seen repeatedly, ten times or more. The observed sequence ends 3 residues before the CDR3 terminus, with the missing tail filled in from the germline J gene. The chain joins TRBV7-3 to TRBJ2-5; TRBD2 matches 7 bases. The trim removed 5 bases at V and 5 bases at J, leaving 11 bases unmatched. Germline V CDR1 and CDR2: SGHTA, FQGTGA. This CDR3 spans 15 amino acids. CDR3 DNA, as far as it was read: TGTGCCAGCAGCCGTGGTCTAGCGGATGGGGAGACC. This encodes CASSRGLADGET. In full, the CDR3 is CASSRGLADGETQYF.

The sample holds many counts of this clone. CDR3 DNA (partial): TGCAGTGCTATTCTATGGACAGGGGGCGCTGGAAACACC. Translating it yields CSAILWTGGAGNT. In full, the CDR3 reads CSAILWTGGAGNTIYF. The chain couples TRBV20-1 to TRBJ1-3, with TRBD1 matching 11 bases. The read ends 3 residues early relative to the CDR3; the germline J gene fills the gap. Per the germline V gene, CDR1 is DFQATT and CDR2 is SNEGSKA (reference sequence). The V and J ends lost 4 bases and 2 bases, in that order; junction bases with no gene match: 7. The CDR3 length is 16 residues.

This clone was seen at least ten times. Sequencing ends 3 residues short of the CDR3 end; the germline J gene provides the rest. This rearrangement joins TRBV18 to TRBJ1-5; perhaps TRBD1 as D (6 bases). Germline V gene sequence: CDR1 KGHSH, CDR2 LQKENI. This CDR3 contains 16 residues. V lost 2 bases to trimming and J lost 5 bases, with 16 bases between them. CDR3 sequence reads: CASSPSTRGGDQPQHF. CDR3 DNA (partial): TGTGCCAGCTCACCATCAACCAGGGGAGGCGATCAGCCC. The full variable domain, rest sourced from reference TRBV18 and TRBJ1-5, is NAGVMQNPRHLVRRRGQEARLRCSPMKGHSHVYWYRQLPEEGLKFMVYLQKENIIDESGMPKERFSAEFPKEGPSILRIQQVVRGDSAAYFCASSPSTRGGDQPQHFGDGTRLSIL.

In this sample, this clone turned up many times. The sequence runs out 3 residues before the end of the CDR3; the remainder is reconstructed from the germline J gene. V is TRBV2 and J is TRBJ1-1, with 7 positions matching TRBD1. The CDR3 has 13 residues. The germline CDR1 and CDR2 sequences are SNHLY and FYNNEI. With 7 bases clipped from V and 3 bases from J, the junction kept 5 bases outside the gene matches. The CDR3 here is CASKKGAYTEAFF. The sequenced part of the CDR3 DNA is TGTGCCAGCAAGAAGGGGGCCTACACTGAA. Supplemented by reference TRBV2 and TRBJ1-1, the full variable domain reads EPEVTQTPSHQVTQMGQEVILRCVPISNHLYFYWYRQILGQKVEFLVSFYNNEISEKSEIFDDQFSVERPDGSNFTLKIRSTKLEDSAMYFCASKKGAYTEAFFGQGTRLTVV.

Ten or more counts support this clone. The CDR3 extends 3 residues past the end of the read, so its final part is completed from the germline J gene. This chain links TRBV5-5 with TRBJ2-7; the D gene is possibly TRBD1 (5 bases). The CDR3 length is 15 residues. Trimming shortened V by 1 base and J by 3 bases, and 14 bases separated the two germline ends. CDR1 is SGHKS, CDR2 YYEKEE, per germline (reference sequence). CDR3 DNA (partial): TGTGCCAGCAGCTTGATCAGGGCCGAGCGCTACGAG. It yields the protein CASSLIRAERYE. The entire CDR3 is CASSLIRAERYEQYF.

This clone was detected ten times or more. Incomplete CDR3 DNA: TGTGCCGGTCAACAGGGTGGATATTCACCC. As protein: CAGQQGGYSP. The CDR3, in full, reads CAGQQGGYSPLHF. The genes are TRBV2 and TRBJ1-6, with D maybe TRBD1 (6 bases). Read coverage stops 3 residues before the CDR3 terminus; the germline J gene supplies the remainder. This CDR3 comprises 13 residues. Germline CDR1 and CDR2: SNHLY and FYNNEI. Deletions cut 11 bases from V and 8 bases from J, with 16 bases between.

This clone was detected ten times or more. Coverage ceases 3 residues before the CDR3 finishes, and the germline J gene fills in the end. The chain combines TRBV7-8 with TRBJ2-4; no firm D call. Germline lookup yields CDR1 SGHVS and CDR2 FQNEAQ. The CDR3 sequence is 15 residues long. Trimming took 1 base from V and 0 from J, leaving 7 bases between them. CDR3 bases read: TGTGCCAGCAGCTTAGGTGTCATAGCCAAAAACATT. This codes for CASSLGVIAKNI. The whole CDR3 sequence reads CASSLGVIAKNIQYF.

This clone came up many times. Read data end 3 residues before the CDR3 end; the end is taken from the germline J gene. The J gene is TRBJ2-6, the V gene TRBV5-1; tentatively, D is TRBD2 (7 bases). CDR3 length: 18 residues. V was clipped by 4 bases and J by 0 bases, with 17 bases between them. CDR1 is SGHRS, CDR2 YFSETQ, per germline. The covered CDR3 bases are TGCGCCAGCAGCCCCATGAGGGGGGGTAGCTCTGGGGCCAACGTC. This gives the protein CASSPMRGGSSGANV. The full CDR3 is CASSPMRGGSSGANVLTF. The full variable domain, with the rest looked up from reference TRBV5-1 and TRBJ2-6, is KAGVTQTPRYLIKTRGQQVTLSCSPISGHRSVSWYQQTPGQGLQFLFEYFSETQRNKGNFPGRFSGRQFSNSRSEMNVSTLELGDSALYLCASSPMRGGSSGANVLTFGAGSRLTVL.

This clone appeared many times. The read gets to within 3 residues of the CDR3 end, and the germline J gene fills in the rest. The genes are TRBV5-1 and TRBJ1-2; TRBD1 is a possible D gene (6 bases). V lost 4 bases and J lost 6, with 13 bases in between. The CDR3 has 13 residues. Looked up from germline, CDR1 is SGHRS and CDR2 is YFSETQ. The DNA read from the CDR3 is TGCGCCAGCAGCGCGAGGGGGGGCAATGGC. This codes for CASSARGGNG. The CDR3 as a whole reads CASSARGGNGYTF.

This clone has at least ten counts. The read ends 3 residues before the CDR3 terminus; that terminus is restored from the germline J gene. The rearrangement joins TRBV30 to TRBJ1-1; D call uncertain. This CDR3 spans 14 amino acids. Trimming shortened V by 0 bases and J by 6 bases, and 14 bases separated the two germline ends. Germline V gene data show CDR1 as GTSNPN and CDR2 as SVGIG (reference sequence). Partial CDR3 DNA: TGTGCCTGGAGTGTTATCCCGGGGAAGGCTGAA. Amino acids: CAWSVIPGKAE. Given in full, the CDR3 is CAWSVIPGKAEAFF.

For this clone: An end of the junction does not agree with germline; a read error may underlie this. The read terminates 3 residues before the CDR3 end, so the remaining end is supplied by the germline J gene. This chain joins TRBV2 and TRBJ2-3, with D perhaps matching TRBD2 (5 bases). Germline lookup yields CDR1 SNHLY and CDR2 FYNNEI. The CDR3 length is 14 residues. Partial CDR3 DNA: TGTGCCAGCACCGAAGGACTGAGATCAGAGACG. It codes for CASTEGLRSET. The entire CDR3 protein is CASTEGLRSETQYF. The full variable domain, with the rest looked up from reference TRBV2 and TRBJ2-3, is EPEVTQTPSHQVTQMGQEVILRCVPISNHLYFYWYRQILGQKVEFLVSFYNNEISEKSEIFDDQFSVERPDGSNFTLKIRSTKLEDSAMYFCASTEGLRSETQYFGPGTRLTVL.

This clone was counted many times. The read stops 3 residues short of the end of the CDR3; the missing end is completed from the germline J gene. The V call is TRBV5-6, the J call TRBJ2-7, with 10 bases lining up with TRBD1. J was trimmed by 5 bases and V by 1 base; bases with no gene match: 6. The germline CDR1 and CDR2 sequences are SGHDT and YYEEEE. The CDR3 loop spans 15 amino acids. CDR3 DNA (partial): TGTGCCAGCAGCTTGATCGGGACAGGGGCCCACGAG. Its translation is CASSLIGTGAHE. The CDR3 as a whole reads CASSLIGTGAHEQYF.

This clone was detected many times. The read ends 3 residues early relative to the CDR3; the germline J gene fills the gap. The chain employs TRBV7-2 and TRBJ2-1; TRBD1 is a possible D gene (6 bases). This CDR3 is 15 amino acids long. The ends were cut back, 5 bases at V and 4 bases at J, with 15 bases in the middle. Germline CDR1 is SGHTA and CDR2 is FQGNSA. Here the CDR3 reads CASSATGDKYNEQFF. CDR3 DNA, as far as it was read: TGTGCCAGCAGCGCGACAGGCGATAAATACAATGAG.

This clone was detected many times. CDR3: CSARSGGWNSPLFF. CDR3 DNA (partial): TGCAGTGCTAGGTCAGGGGGTTGGAATTCACCG. The V gene is TRBV20-1, the J gene TRBJ2-2; 7 positions agree with TRBD1. The CDR3 end lies 3 residues beyond the end of the read and is filled in from the germline J gene. Germline values: CDR1 DFQATT, CDR2 SNEGSKA (reference sequence). There are 14 residues in the CDR3.

This clone was seen a few times. The CDR3 extends 3 residues past the end of the read, so its final part is completed from the germline J gene. The chain is built from TRBV6-1 and TRBJ2-7; 7 nucleotides agree with TRBD1. CDR1 is MNHNS and CDR2 is SASEGT in the germline V gene. The CDR3 totals 15 residues. J was trimmed by 2 bases and V by 1 base; bases with no gene match: 5. CDR3: CASSEGRGLAYEQYF. The sequenced part of the CDR3 DNA is TGTGCCAGCAGTGAAGGAAGGGGGCTAGCCTACGAG.

Of note for this clone: The read is 3 residues too short to cover the CDR3 end, so that end is filled in from the germline J gene. The chain uses TRBV7-8 and TRBJ2-2; 9 nucleotides line up with TRBD2. Per the germline V gene, CDR1 is SGHVS and CDR2 is FQNEAQ. The CDR3 is 15 amino acids. The CDR3 bases that were read are TGTGCCAGCAGCTCCGCGGGGGGGGCGGATGAAAAG. This codes for CASSSAGGADEK. The complete CDR3 reads CASSSAGGADEKLFF.

This clone was recorded at least ten times. Coverage ceases 3 residues before the CDR3 finishes, and the germline J gene fills in the end. J is TRBJ2-3 and V is TRBV20-1; TRBD2 matches 10 bases. Germline V gives CDR1 DFQATT, CDR2 SNEGSKA (reference sequence). J was trimmed by 4 bases and V by 6 bases; bases with no gene match: 10. This CDR3 has 15 residues. CDR3 loop: CSAGRLAGDADTQYF. The covered CDR3 bases are TGCAGTGCCGGCAGGCTAGCGGGAGATGCAGATACG.

This clone has just a few counts. The observed sequence ends 3 residues before the CDR3 terminus, with the missing tail filled in from the germline J gene. V usage is TRBV18 and J usage is TRBJ1-1; the D gene is possibly TRBD1 (5 bases). This CDR3 region has 16 residues. Germline values: CDR1 KGHSH, CDR2 LQKENI. The covered CDR3 bases are TGTGCCAGCTCACCAGTCCTGAGGGTTGACAGCTACGAG. Protein product: CASSPVLRVDSYE. The complete CDR3 reads CASSPVLRVDSYEAFF.

This clone was counted many times. The read ends 3 residues early relative to the CDR3; the germline J gene fills the gap. This chain connects TRBV20-1 to TRBJ2-4; TRBD2 is a possible D gene (5 bases). Germline assignment: CDR1 DFQATT and CDR2 SNEGSKA (reference sequence). V shed 7 bases and J shed 3 bases, with 10 bases lying between them. The CDR3 is 12 residues long. The covered CDR3 bases are TGCAGTGTATCCAGCGGCAAAAACATT. As protein: CSVSSGKNI. The CDR3 in full is CSVSSGKNIQYF.

There are a few counts of this clone. The read terminates 3 residues ahead of where the CDR3 ends, so the germline J gene completes it. V usage is TRBV20-1 and J usage is TRBJ2-7; the match to TRBD1 covers 10 bases. The germline V gene has CDR1 DFQATT and CDR2 SNEGSKA (reference sequence). This CDR3 is 15 amino acids long. J was trimmed by 3 bases and V by 3 bases; bases with no gene match: 8. The CDR3 spells CSASPTGQGNYEQYF. Incomplete CDR3 DNA: TGCAGTGCTAGCCCAACGGGACAGGGGAACTACGAG.

There are many counts of this clone. The CDR3 end is not reached by the read, which stops 3 residues before it; the germline J gene fills it in. The rearrangement links TRBV5-4 to TRBJ1-4; a possible D gene is TRBD1 (6 bases). CDR3 size: 14 residues. The germline V gene encodes CDR1 SGHNT and CDR2 YYREEE (reference sequence). The covered CDR3 bases are TGTGCCAGCAGCCAGGACAGCTATAATTCACCA. Protein sequence: CASSQDSYNSP. The full CDR3 reads CASSQDSYNSPLFF. Complete variable domain (other parts from reference TRBV5-4 and TRBJ1-4): ETGVTQSPTHLIKTRGQQVTLRCSSQSGHNTVSWYQQALGQGPQFIFQYYREEENGRGNFPPRFSGLQFPNYSSELNVNALELDDSALYLCASSQDSYNSPLFFGSGTQLSVL.